One T cell receptor (beta chain) is described in this entry. Its target is unknown. CDR3 length equals 16 residues. Germline V lookup: CDR1 SGHAT, CDR2 FQNNGV. Unmatched junction bases numbered 9, after V lost 1 base and J lost 5 bases. The record originates from a study of T cell responses to AZD1222 COVID-19 vaccine. Findings and caveats of the study: Only 5 or 6 individuals given AZD1222 were seropositive at baseline. Once two AZD1222 doses were given, Spike-specific TCR breadth and depth went up.

Measured with immunoSEQ multiplex PCR; TCRdb has only the in-frame clones, and not every one. The table lists 130,000 to 150,000 clones, approximately 86% of them singletons. The input for sequencing was peripheral blood, taken 28 days after the second dose of the MenACWY control vaccine. The rearrangement uses TRBV11-2 and TRBJ2-5; 8 bases line up with TRBD2. The TCR originated in an adult who received the MenACWY meningococcal vaccine as a control. The CDR3 coding sequence is TGTGCCAGCAGCTTAGGATTCGGGGGGGGTTATGAGACCCAGTACTTC. Translating it yields CASSLGFGGGYETQYF.